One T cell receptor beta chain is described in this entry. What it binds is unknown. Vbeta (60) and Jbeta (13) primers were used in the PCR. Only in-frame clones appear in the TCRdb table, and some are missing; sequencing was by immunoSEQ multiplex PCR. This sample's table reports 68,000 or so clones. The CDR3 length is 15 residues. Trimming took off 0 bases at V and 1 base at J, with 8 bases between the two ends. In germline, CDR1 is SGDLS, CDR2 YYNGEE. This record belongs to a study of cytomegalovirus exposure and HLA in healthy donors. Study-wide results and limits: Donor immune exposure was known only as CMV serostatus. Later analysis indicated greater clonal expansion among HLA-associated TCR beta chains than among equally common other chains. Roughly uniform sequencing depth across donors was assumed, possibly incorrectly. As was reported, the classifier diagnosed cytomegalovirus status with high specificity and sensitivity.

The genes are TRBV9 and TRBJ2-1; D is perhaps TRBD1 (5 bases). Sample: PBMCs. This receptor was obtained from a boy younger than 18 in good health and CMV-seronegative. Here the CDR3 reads CASSVGDRSYNEQFF. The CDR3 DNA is TGTGCCAGCAGCGTAGGAGACAGATCCTACAATGAGCAGTTCTTC.